This T cell receptor beta chain originates from a study of blood T cell repertoires in COVID-19. Study-level background: Acute-phase and convalescent COVID-19 samples originated in the United States, Italy and Spain. Nucleic acid was either cDNA or gDNA, and it came from T cells, B-cell-depleted T cells, or PBMCs.

This clone was detected a few times. In the study's own analysis: The assay estimated nucleated cells by amplifying reference gene primers. Profiled with immunoSEQ multiplex PCR; TCRdb holds only in-frame clones, not every one. V and J calls and clone size come straight from that table; D and trimming were deduced from the DNA. Of 93,000 or so clones listed, around nine tenths are singletons. V lost 1 base and J 7 bases, leaving 14 bases between the germline ends. CDR1 SNHLY and CDR2 FYNNEI come from the germline V gene. The CDR3 spans 14 residues. V gene TRBV2 combines with J gene TRBJ2-7, with a weak D call TRBD1 (5 bases). The source is a woman over 75 in a cohort sampled during active COVID-19. Sequenced: peripheral blood. The CDR3 here is CASSEGRAVTEQYF. As DNA, the CDR3 is TGTGCCAGCAGTGAAGGCAGGGCGGTTACAGAGCAGTACTTC.